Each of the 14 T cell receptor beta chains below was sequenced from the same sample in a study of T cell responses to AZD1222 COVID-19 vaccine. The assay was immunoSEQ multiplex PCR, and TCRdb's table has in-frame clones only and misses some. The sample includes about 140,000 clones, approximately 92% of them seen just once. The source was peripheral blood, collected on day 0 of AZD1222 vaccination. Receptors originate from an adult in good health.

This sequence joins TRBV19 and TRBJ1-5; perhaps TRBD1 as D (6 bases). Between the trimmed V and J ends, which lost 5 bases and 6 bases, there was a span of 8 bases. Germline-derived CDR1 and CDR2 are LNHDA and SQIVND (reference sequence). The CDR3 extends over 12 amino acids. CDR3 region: CASSVQGQPQHF. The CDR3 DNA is TGTGCCAGTAGTGTACAGGGTCAGCCCCAGCATTTT.

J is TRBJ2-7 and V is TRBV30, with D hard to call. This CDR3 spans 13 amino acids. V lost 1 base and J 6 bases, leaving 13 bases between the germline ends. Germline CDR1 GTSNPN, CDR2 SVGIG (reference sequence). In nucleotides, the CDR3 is TGTGCCTGGAGTGGCCGGGCTACCGTCGAGCAGTACTTC. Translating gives CAWSGRATVEQYF.

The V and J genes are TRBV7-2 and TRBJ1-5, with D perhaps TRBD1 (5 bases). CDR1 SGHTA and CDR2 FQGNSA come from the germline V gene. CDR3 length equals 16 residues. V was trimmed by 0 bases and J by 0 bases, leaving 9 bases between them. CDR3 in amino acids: CASSLAGAYSNQPQHF. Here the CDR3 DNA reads TGTGCCAGCAGCTTAGCTGGGGCATATAGCAATCAGCCCCAGCATTTT.

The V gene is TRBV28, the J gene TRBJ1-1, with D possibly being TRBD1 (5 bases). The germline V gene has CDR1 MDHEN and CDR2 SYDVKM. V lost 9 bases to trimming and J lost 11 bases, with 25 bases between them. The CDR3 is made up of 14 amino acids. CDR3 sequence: CASNLGASYLGAFF. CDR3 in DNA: TGTGCCAGTAACCTAGGGGCTTCTTACCTCGGGGCTTTCTTT.

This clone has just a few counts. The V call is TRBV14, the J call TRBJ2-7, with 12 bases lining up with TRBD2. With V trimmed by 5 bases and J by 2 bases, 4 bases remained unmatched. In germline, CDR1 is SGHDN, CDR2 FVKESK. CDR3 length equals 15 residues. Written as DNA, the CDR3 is TGTGCCAGCAGCGCCAGACTAGCGGGAGCCTACGAGCAGTACTTC. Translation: CASSARLAGAYEQYF.

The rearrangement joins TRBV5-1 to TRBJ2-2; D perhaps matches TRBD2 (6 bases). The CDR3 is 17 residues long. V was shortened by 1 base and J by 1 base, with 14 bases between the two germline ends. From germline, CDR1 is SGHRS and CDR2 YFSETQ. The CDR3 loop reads CASSLSAGNRNTGELFF. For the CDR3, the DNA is TGCGCCAGCAGCTTGTCTGCGGGGAATCGGAACACCGGGGAGCTGTTTTTT.

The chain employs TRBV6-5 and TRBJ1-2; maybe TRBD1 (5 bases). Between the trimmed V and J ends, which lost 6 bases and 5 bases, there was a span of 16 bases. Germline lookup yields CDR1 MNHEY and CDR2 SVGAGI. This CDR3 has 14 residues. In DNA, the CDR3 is TGTGCCAGCAGCCAAGGCGGGACGGGATATGGCTACACCTTC. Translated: CASSQGGTGYGYTF.

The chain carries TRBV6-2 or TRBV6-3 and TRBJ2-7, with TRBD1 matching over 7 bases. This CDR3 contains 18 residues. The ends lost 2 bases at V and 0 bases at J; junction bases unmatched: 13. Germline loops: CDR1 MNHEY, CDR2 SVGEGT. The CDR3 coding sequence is TGTGCCAGCAGTTACCCGGTCAAAGGGGGCTATGACTCCTACGAGCAGTACTTC. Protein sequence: CASSYPVKGGYDSYEQYF.

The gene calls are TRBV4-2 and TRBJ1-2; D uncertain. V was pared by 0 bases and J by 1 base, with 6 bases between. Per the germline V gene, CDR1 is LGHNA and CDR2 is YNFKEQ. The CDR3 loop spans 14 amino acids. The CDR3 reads CASSQEGHNYGYTF. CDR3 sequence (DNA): TGTGCCAGCAGCCAAGAAGGGCATAACTATGGCTACACCTTC.

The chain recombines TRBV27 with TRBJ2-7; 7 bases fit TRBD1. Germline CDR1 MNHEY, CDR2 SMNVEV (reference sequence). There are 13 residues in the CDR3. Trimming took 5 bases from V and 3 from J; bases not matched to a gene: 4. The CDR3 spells CASSPTGNYEQYF. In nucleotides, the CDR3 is TGTGCCAGCAGTCCGACAGGGAACTACGAGCAGTACTTC.

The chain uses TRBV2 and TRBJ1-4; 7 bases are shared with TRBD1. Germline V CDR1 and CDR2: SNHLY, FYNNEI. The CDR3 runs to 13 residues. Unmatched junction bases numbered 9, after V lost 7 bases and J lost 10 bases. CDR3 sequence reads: CASILVAGGKLFF. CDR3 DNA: TGTGCCAGCATCCTCGTGGCAGGGGGAAAACTGTTTTTT.

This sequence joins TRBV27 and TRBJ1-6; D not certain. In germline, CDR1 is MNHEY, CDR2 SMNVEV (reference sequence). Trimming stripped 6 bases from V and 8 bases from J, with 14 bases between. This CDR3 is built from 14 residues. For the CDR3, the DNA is TGTGCCAGCAGGGAACGAGGGTACGATTCACCCCTCCACTTT. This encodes CASRERGYDSPLHF.

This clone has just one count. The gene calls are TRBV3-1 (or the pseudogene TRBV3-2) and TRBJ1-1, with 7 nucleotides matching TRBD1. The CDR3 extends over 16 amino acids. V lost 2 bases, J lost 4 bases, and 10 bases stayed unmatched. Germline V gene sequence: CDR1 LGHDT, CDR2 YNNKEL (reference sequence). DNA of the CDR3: TGTGCCAGCAGCCAATCAAAGGGGGCAGGCGTCACTGAAGCTTTCTTT. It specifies CASSQSKGAGVTEAFF.

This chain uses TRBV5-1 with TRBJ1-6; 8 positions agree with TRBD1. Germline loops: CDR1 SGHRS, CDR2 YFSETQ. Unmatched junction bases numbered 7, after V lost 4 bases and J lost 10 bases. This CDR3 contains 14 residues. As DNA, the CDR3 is TGCGCCAGCAGCAAGGACAGGGTTGGCTCACCCCTCCACTTT. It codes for CASSKDRVGSPLHF.